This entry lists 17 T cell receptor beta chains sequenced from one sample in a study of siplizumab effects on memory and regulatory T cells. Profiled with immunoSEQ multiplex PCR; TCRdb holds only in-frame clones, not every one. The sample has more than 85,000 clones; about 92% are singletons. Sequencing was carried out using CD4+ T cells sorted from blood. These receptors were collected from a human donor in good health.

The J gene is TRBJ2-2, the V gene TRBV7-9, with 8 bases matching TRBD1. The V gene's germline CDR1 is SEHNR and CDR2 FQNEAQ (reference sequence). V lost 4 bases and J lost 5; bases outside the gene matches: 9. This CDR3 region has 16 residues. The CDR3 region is CASSSAGTGRTGELFF. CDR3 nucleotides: TGTGCCAGCAGCTCCGCCGGGACAGGCAGGACCGGGGAGCTGTTTTTT.

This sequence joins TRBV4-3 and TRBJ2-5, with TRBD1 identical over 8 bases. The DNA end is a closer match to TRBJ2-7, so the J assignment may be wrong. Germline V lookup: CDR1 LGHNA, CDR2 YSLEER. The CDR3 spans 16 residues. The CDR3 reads CASSQATGGGSYEQYF. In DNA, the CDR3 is TGCGCCAGCAGCCAAGCTACAGGGGGAGGCTCCTACGAGCAGTACTTC.

For the CDR3, the DNA is TGTGCCACCAAAGACAAAGTGGGGGGGCAGGTGTGGACAGATACGCAGTATTTT. Protein product: CATKDKVGGQVWTDTQYF. V gene TRBV15 combines with J gene TRBJ2-3, with D possibly TRBD2 on 7 matching bases. V lost 7 bases to trimming and J lost 3 bases, with 26 bases between them. Germline CDR1 is LNHNV and CDR2 is YYDKDF (reference sequence). The CDR3 loop spans 18 amino acids.

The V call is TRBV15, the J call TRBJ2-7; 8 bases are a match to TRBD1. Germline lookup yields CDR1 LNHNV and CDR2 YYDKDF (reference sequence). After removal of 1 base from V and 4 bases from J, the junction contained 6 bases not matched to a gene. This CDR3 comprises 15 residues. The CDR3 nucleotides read TGTGCCACCAGCAGAGGCGCTGACAGGGGTTACGAGCAGTACTTC. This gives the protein CATSRGADRGYEQYF.

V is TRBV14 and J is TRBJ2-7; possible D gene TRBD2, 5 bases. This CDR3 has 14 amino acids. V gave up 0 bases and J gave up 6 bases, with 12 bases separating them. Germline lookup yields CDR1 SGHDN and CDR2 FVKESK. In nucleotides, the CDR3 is TGTGCCAGCAGCCAAGATCTCTCGGGGTTCGAGCAGTACTTC. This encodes CASSQDLSGFEQYF.

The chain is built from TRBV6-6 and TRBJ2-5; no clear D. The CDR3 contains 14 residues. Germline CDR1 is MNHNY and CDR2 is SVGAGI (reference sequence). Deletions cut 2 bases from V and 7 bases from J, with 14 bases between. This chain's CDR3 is CASSYGRTSGTQYF. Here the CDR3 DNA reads TGTGCCAGCAGTTACGGCAGGACGTCGGGGACCCAGTACTTC.

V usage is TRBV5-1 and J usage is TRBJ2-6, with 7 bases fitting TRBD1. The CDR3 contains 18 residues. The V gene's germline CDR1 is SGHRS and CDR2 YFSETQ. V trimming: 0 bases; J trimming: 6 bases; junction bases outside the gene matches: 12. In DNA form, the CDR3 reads TGCGCCAGCAGCTTGGGACAGGGTAGGGGCGGTTTGGCCAACGTCCTGACTTTC. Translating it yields CASSLGQGRGGLANVLTF.

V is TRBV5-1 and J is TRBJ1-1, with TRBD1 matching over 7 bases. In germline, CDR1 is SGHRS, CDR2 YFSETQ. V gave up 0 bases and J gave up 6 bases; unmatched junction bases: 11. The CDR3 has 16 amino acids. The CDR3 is CASSLEGQTYGAEAFF. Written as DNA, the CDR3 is TGCGCCAGCAGCTTGGAGGGACAGACCTATGGAGCTGAAGCTTTCTTT.

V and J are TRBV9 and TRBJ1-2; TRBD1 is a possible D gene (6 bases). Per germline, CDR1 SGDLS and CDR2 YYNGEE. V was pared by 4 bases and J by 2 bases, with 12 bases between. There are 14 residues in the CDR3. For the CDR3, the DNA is TGTGCCAGCAGCTCCGGACAGTTGAACTATGGCTACACCTTC. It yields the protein CASSSGQLNYGYTF.

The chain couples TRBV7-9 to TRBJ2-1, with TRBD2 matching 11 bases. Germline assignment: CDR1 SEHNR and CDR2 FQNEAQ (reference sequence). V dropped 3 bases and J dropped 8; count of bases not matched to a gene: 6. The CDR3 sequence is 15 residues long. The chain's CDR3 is CASSLTSGAGDEQFF. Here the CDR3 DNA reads TGTGCCAGCAGCTTGACTAGCGGGGCTGGGGATGAGCAGTTCTTC.

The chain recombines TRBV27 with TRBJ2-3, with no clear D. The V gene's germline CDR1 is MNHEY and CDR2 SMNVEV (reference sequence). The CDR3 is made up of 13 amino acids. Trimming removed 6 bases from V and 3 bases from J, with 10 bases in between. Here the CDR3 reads CASRLVGTDTQYF. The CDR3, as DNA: TGTGCCAGCAGACTGGTGGGGACAGATACGCAGTATTTT.

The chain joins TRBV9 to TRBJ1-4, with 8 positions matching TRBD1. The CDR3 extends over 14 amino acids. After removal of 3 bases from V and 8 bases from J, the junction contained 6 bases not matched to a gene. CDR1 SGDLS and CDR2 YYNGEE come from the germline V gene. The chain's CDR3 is CASSADRGGEKLFF. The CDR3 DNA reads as TGTGCCAGCAGCGCCGACAGGGGCGGGGAAAAACTGTTTTTT. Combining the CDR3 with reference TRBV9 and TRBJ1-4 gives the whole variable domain DSGVTQTPKHLITATGQRVTLRCSPRSGDLSVYWYQQSLDQGLQFLIQYYNGEERAKGNILERFSAQQFPDLHSELNLSSLELGDSALYFCASSADRGGEKLFFGSGTQLSVL.

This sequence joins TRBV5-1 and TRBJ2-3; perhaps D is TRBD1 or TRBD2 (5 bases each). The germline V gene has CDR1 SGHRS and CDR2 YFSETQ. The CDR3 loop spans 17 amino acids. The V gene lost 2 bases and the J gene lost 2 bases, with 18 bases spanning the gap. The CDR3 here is CASSLSLVQGVTDTQYF. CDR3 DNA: TGCGCCAGCAGCTTAAGTCTAGTCCAGGGAGTCACAGATACGCAGTATTTT.

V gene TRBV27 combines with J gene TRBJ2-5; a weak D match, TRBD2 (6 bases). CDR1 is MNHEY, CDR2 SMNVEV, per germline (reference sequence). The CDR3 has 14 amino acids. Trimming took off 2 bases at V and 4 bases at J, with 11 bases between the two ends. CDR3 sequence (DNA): TGTGCCAGCAGTTTAGGCCAGGGAGGAGAGACCCAGTACTTC. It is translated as CASSLGQGGETQYF.

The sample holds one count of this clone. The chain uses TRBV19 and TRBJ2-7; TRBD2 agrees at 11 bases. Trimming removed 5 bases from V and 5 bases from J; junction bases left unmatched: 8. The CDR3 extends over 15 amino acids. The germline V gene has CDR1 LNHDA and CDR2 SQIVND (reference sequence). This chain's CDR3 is CASSPRTSGLHEQYF. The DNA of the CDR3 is TGTGCCAGTAGTCCGAGGACTAGCGGGTTACACGAGCAGTACTTC.

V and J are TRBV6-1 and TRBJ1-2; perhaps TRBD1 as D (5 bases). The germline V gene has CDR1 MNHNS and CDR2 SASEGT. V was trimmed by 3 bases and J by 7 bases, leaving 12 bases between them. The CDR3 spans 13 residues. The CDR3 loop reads CASSEGRVGGYTF. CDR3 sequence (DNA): TGTGCCAGCAGTGAGGGCAGGGTGGGTGGCTACACCTTC.

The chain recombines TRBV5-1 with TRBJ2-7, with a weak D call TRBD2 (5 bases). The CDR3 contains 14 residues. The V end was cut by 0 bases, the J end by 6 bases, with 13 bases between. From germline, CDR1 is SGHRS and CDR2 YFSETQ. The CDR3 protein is CASSLGVSAGEQYF. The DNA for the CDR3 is TGCGCCAGCAGCTTGGGGGTTAGCGCCGGCGAGCAGTACTTC.